This T cell receptor (beta chain) was identified in a study of shared clonotypes between healthy human individuals. About the research overall: Three CD4 naive, three CD4 memory, two CD8 naive and one CD8 memory plate were used per donor.

In germline, CDR1 is MGHDK, CDR2 SYGVNS. V dropped 3 bases and J dropped 1; count of bases not matched to a gene: 7. CDR3 size: 16 residues. Findings and limits, study-wide: Several donors held around 5% of naive CD4 clonotypes in common. Clonotypes shared by all four sorted-subset donors had higher generation probabilities than non-shared clonotypes. The authors expected sequencing depth to affect clonotype sharing among donors.

Note on this clone: Its specificity is unknown.

This table comes from immunoSEQ multiplex PCR, and its TCRdb copy is limited to in-frame clones, with some not included. Of roughly 2 million clones in the sample, approximately 96% were seen once. Sequenced: naive CD4+ T cells sorted from blood. The subset here: CD45RA+ positively selected. The J gene is TRBJ2-5, the V gene TRBV25-1; 8 nucleotides align to TRBD2. The TCR sequence derives from a man aged 18 to 29 in good health. The chain's CDR3 is CASSDPPGLGQETQYF. The CDR3, as DNA: TGTGCCAGCAGTGACCCCCCGGGACTAGGCCAAGAGACCCAGTACTTC.